This T cell receptor (beta chain) was sequenced in a study of blood T cell repertoires in COVID-19. About the research overall: Acute and convalescent COVID-19 specimens originated in the United States, Italy and Spain. Sources were T cells, B-cell-depleted T cells, or PBMCs; the material itself was cDNA or gDNA.

CDR1 and CDR2 (germline): MNHEY, SMNVEV (reference sequence). This CDR3 has 15 residues. V was trimmed by 5 bases and J by 1 base, leaving 12 bases between them. There are a few counts of this clone. Original methodology: How many nucleated cells were present was estimated from reference gene primer amplification. Assay: immunoSEQ multiplex PCR; the TCRdb copy retains only in-frame clones and omits some. D and trimming were read from the DNA, whereas the V and J calls and clone size are those reported in that table. The sample lists around 140,000 clones; 65% to 85% were seen once. The J gene is TRBJ2-1, the V gene TRBV27, with unresolved D. The receptor comes from a woman of 80 years or more with acute or convalescent COVID-19. The sequenced sample was peripheral blood. This CDR3 is CASSPAQASYNEQFF. The CDR3 bases are TGTGCCAGCAGTCCCGCCCAGGCTTCCTACAATGAGCAGTTCTTC.